Below are 14 T cell receptor beta chains sequenced from a single sample in a study of blood T cell repertoires in COVID-19. Here immunoSEQ multiplex PCR was the method, and the copy in TCRdb shows in-frame clones only, minus some. The sample comprises some 500,000 clones, roughly 90% of which are singletons, and approximately 2% rests with the top ten. The sample comprised PBMCs or T cells enriched from blood (not recorded which). The source of these receptors is a woman in her thirties or forties who had recovered from COVID-19.

The genes are TRBV28 and TRBJ1-2, with 7 bases aligning to TRBD1. V shed 3 bases, J shed 4 bases, and the junction held 8 bases outside the gene matches. The V gene's germline CDR1 is MDHEN and CDR2 SYDVKM. The CDR3 is 15 amino acids. As DNA, the CDR3 is TGTGCCAGCAGTTTCGGAGGACAGGTTCTCTATGGCTACACCTTC. This translates into CASSFGGQVLYGYTF.

The chain is built from TRBV5-1 and TRBJ1-6, with TRBD1 as a possible D gene (6 bases). Germline V gene data show CDR1 as SGHRS and CDR2 as YFSETQ. This CDR3 has 16 residues. V lost 7 bases and J 6 bases, leaving 20 bases between the germline ends. The CDR3 sequence: CASQHRAGQTNSPLHF. Here the CDR3 DNA reads TGCGCCAGCCAGCACAGGGCAGGCCAGACTAATTCACCCCTCCACTTT.

The CDR3 spells CASSQADSGRLRGETQYF. The DNA of the CDR3 is TGTGCCAGCAGCCAAGCCGATAGCGGGAGGCTAAGGGGAGAGACCCAGTACTTC. The chain links TRBV3-1 (or the pseudogene TRBV3-2) to TRBJ2-5; 10 bases map to TRBD2. J was trimmed by 4 bases and V by 1 base; bases with no gene match: 12. Germline-derived CDR1 and CDR2 are LGHDT and YNNKEL (reference sequence). This CDR3 is 18 amino acids long.

The chain uses TRBV5-4 and TRBJ2-5, with TRBD2 matching over 8 bases. With V trimmed by 4 bases and J by 1 base, 6 bases remained unmatched. The germline V gene has CDR1 SGHNT and CDR2 YYREEE (reference sequence). CDR3 length: 15 amino acids. In DNA, the CDR3 is TGTGCCAGCAGCCCGGGAGGGCGAACCCAAGAGACCCAGTACTTC. Its translation: CASSPGGRTQETQYF. The whole variable domain, remainder taken from reference TRBV5-4 and TRBJ2-5, is ETGVTQSPTHLIKTRGQQVTLRCSSQSGHNTVSWYQQALGQGPQFIFQYYREEENGRGNFPPRFSGLQFPNYSSELNVNALELDDSALYLCASSPGGRTQETQYFGPGTRLLVL.

This clone was seen once. The J gene is TRBJ2-1, the V gene TRBV27; D may be TRBD2 (7 bases). The germline gives CDR1 MNHEY, CDR2 SMNVEV (reference sequence). Deletions cut 8 bases from V and 0 bases from J, with 17 bases between. The CDR3 length is 16 residues. The CDR3 sequence is CASLLKGGNSYNEQFF. CDR3 sequence (DNA): TGTGCCAGCCTCTTAAAGGGGGGGAACTCCTACAATGAGCAGTTCTTC.

In this sample, this clone turned up a few times. The chain recombines TRBV6-5 with TRBJ1-1, with TRBD1 identical over 7 bases. With 4 bases clipped from V and 5 bases from J, the junction kept 10 bases outside the gene matches. The CDR3 runs 15 residues. The germline gives CDR1 MNHEY, CDR2 SVGAGI. The CDR3 loop is CASSFSPTGRTEAFF. The CDR3 DNA reads TGTGCCAGCAGTTTCTCCCCGACAGGGAGGACTGAAGCTTTCTTT.

The J gene is TRBJ2-1, the V gene TRBV5-6; unclear D gene. The V end was cut by 4 bases, the J end by 0 bases, with 11 bases between. The CDR3 spans 15 residues. CDR1 is SGHDT and CDR2 is YYEEEE in the germline V gene. For the CDR3, the DNA is TGTGCCAGCAGCGCTGGAAGGAGCTCCTACAATGAGCAGTTCTTC. This translates into CASSAGRSSYNEQFF.

The chain carries TRBV30 and TRBJ2-7; possibly TRBD1 for D (6 bases). Trimming pared 4 bases from V and 6 bases from J, leaving 28 bases between. This CDR3 comprises 17 residues. Germline lookup yields CDR1 GTSNPN and CDR2 SVGIG (reference sequence). For the CDR3, the DNA is TGTGCCTGGACTCGTTTTACTAACAGGGCTGGAACCCTCGAGCAGTACTTC. Amino acids: CAWTRFTNRAGTLEQYF.

The chain combines TRBV11-2 with TRBJ2-3; D possibly corresponds to TRBD2 (5 bases). The germline V gene encodes CDR1 SGHAT and CDR2 FQNNGV. Trimming removed 5 bases from V and 4 bases from J, with 10 bases in between. This CDR3 contains 13 residues. CDR3 sequence: CASSLLGPDTQYF. In nucleotides, the CDR3 is TGTGCCAGCAGCCTACTAGGACCAGATACGCAGTATTTT.

This clone was seen a single time. V usage is TRBV11-2 and J usage is TRBJ1-1; TRBD1 might be the D (5 bases). The V end lost 3 bases, the J end lost 4 bases, and 15 bases lay between the germline ends. Per germline, CDR1 SGHAT and CDR2 FQNNGV. The CDR3 loop spans 15 amino acids. CDR3 sequence: CASSLGDFPGTEAFF. In DNA, the CDR3 is TGTGCCAGCAGCTTGGGGGACTTTCCGGGCACTGAAGCTTTCTTT.

The chain is built from TRBV14 and TRBJ2-5; D may be TRBD2 (6 bases). This CDR3 is built from 19 residues. Trimming took off 1 base at V and 4 bases at J, with 25 bases between the two ends. Per germline, CDR1 SGHDN and CDR2 FVKESK. Here the CDR3 DNA reads TGTGCCAGCAGCCAAGGTCTAATGGGTAGCGGATATTTCGGAGAGACCCAGTACTTC. Its protein product is CASSQGLMGSGYFGETQYF.

The gene calls are TRBV9 and TRBJ2-7; D may be TRBD1 (6 bases). The CDR3 covers 14 residues. Trimming took 1 base from V and 4 from J, leaving 12 bases between them. Germline-derived CDR1 and CDR2 are SGDLS and YYNGEE. The CDR3 loop is CASSVTGSGYEQYF. The CDR3 bases are TGTGCCAGCAGCGTAACAGGGTCGGGGTACGAGCAGTACTTC.

The chain uses TRBV7-9 and TRBJ2-3; 12 bases line up with TRBD2. Germline V gives CDR1 SEHNR, CDR2 FQNEAQ (reference sequence). The V and J ends lost 1 base and 1 base, in that order; junction bases with no gene match: 3. The CDR3 runs 17 residues. The CDR3 bases are TGTGCCAGCAGCTTAGTGGCTAGCGGGAGGGGCACAGATACGCAGTATTTT. Its protein product is CASSLVASGRGTDTQYF.

The V gene is TRBV6-5, the J gene TRBJ2-7; TRBD1 matches at 9 bases. V gave up 1 base and J gave up 3 bases; unmatched junction bases: 4. The CDR3 totals 15 residues. CDR1 and CDR2 from the germline V gene are MNHEY and SVGAGI. CDR3 residues: CASSYLQGAIYEQYF. The CDR3 DNA follows: TGTGCCAGCAGTTACTTACAGGGGGCCATCTACGAGCAGTACTTC.